This entry lists 18 T cell receptor beta chains sequenced from one sample in a study of blood T cell repertoires in COVID-19. Here immunoSEQ multiplex PCR was the method, and the copy in TCRdb shows in-frame clones only, minus some. This sample carries 95,000 to 110,000 clones, roughly 87% of them seen once, and the ten largest clones take 6.2%. Sequencing was performed on peripheral blood. The receptors stem from a human donor in a cohort sampled during active COVID-19.

The chain combines TRBV9 with TRBJ2-5, with 10 positions matching TRBD1. CDR1 is SGDLS and CDR2 is YYNGEE in the germline V gene. CDR3 length: 16 amino acids. Germline trimming cut 2 bases from V and 1 base from J; bases unmatched to any gene: 5. The CDR3 reads CASSVGGQGLQETQYF. DNA for the CDR3: TGTGCCAGCAGCGTGGGGGGACAGGGGCTCCAAGAGACCCAGTACTTC.

This chain connects TRBV5-8 to TRBJ2-5, with D perhaps matching TRBD2 (6 bases). Trimming left V 0 bases short and J 1 base short, with 7 bases between. Per the germline V gene, CDR1 is SGHTS and CDR2 is YDEGEE. The CDR3 runs to 14 residues. The CDR3 sequence: CASSLAGSQETQYF. The DNA of the CDR3 is TGTGCCAGCAGCTTGGCCGGGAGCCAAGAGACCCAGTACTTC.

In this sample, this clone turned up once. At the DNA level, this CDR3 is encoded by other sequences in the same sample as well. V usage is TRBV6-5 and J usage is TRBJ1-5, with 7 bases lining up with TRBD1. Trimming removed 0 bases from V and 4 bases from J; junction bases left unmatched: 0. This CDR3 has 14 residues. Per germline, CDR1 MNHEY and CDR2 SVGAGI. The CDR3 loop is CASSYSQGNQPQHF. CDR3 coding DNA: TGTGCCAGCAGTTACTCACAGGGGAATCAGCCCCAGCATTTT.

The gene calls are TRBV29-1 and TRBJ1-4; tentatively, D is TRBD1 (6 bases). The CDR3 consists of 13 residues. The germline gives CDR1 SQVTM, CDR2 ANQGSEA. Trimming removed 3 bases from V and 5 bases from J, with 10 bases in between. The CDR3 loop is CSVDSQGNEKLFF. As DNA, the CDR3 is TGCAGCGTTGATTCCCAGGGGAATGAAAAACTGTTTTTT.

The V gene is TRBV19, the J gene TRBJ2-3; 9 bases are shared with TRBD2. Germline V gene data show CDR1 as LNHDA and CDR2 as SQIVND (reference sequence). The CDR3 extends over 14 amino acids. The ends lost 4 bases at V and 9 bases at J; junction bases unmatched: 8. Written as DNA, the CDR3 is TGTGCCAGTAGTACCAGCGGGGGGTTAGGGACGCAGTATTTT. Amino acids: CASSTSGGLGTQYF.

The V call is TRBV18, the J call TRBJ2-7, with 10 bases that match TRBD1. V trimming: 2 bases; J trimming: 5 bases; junction bases outside the gene matches: 6. The CDR3 loop spans 15 amino acids. Germline CDR1 is KGHSH and CDR2 is LQKENI. CDR3 nucleotides: TGTGCCAGCTCACCATCCCGGGACAGGGGCGACGAGCAGTACTTC. Protein product: CASSPSRDRGDEQYF.

The rearrangement links TRBV30 to TRBJ1-1, with D possibly TRBD1 on 6 matching bases. V lost 0 bases to trimming and J lost 3 bases, with 14 bases between them. This CDR3 comprises 15 residues. The germline CDR1 and CDR2 sequences are GTSNPN and SVGIG (reference sequence). The CDR3 protein is CAWSVHVWGHTEAFF. The CDR3 coding sequence is TGTGCCTGGAGTGTACATGTGTGGGGGCACACTGAAGCTTTCTTT.

V usage is TRBV30 and J usage is TRBJ1-3; D is ambiguous. The CDR3 length is 14 residues. Germline values: CDR1 GTSNPN, CDR2 SVGIG (reference sequence). Trimming took off 0 bases at V and 0 bases at J, with 6 bases between the two ends. The CDR3 region is CAWSVAISGNTIYF. As DNA, the CDR3 is TGTGCCTGGAGTGTAGCTATCTCTGGAAACACCATATATTTT.

The V gene is TRBV5-1, the J gene TRBJ2-3; 10 nucleotides align to TRBD1. Per the germline V gene, CDR1 is SGHRS and CDR2 is YFSETQ. The CDR3 sequence is 16 residues long. V dropped 4 bases and J dropped 3; count of bases not matched to a gene: 8. CDR3 protein: CASSLTGGKETDTQYF. The CDR3 DNA sequence: TGCGCCAGCAGCCTGACAGGGGGCAAGGAAACAGATACGCAGTATTTT.

The genes are TRBV19 and TRBJ1-4; TRBD1 might be the D (5 bases). Germline CDR1 reads LNHDA; CDR2 reads SQIVND (reference sequence). The CDR3 has 16 residues. V lost 3 bases and J 1 base, leaving 12 bases between the germline ends. The DNA of the CDR3 is TGTGCCAGTAGTATCTGGAGGGGCCTAACTAATGAAAAACTGTTTTTT. Translated: CASSIWRGLTNEKLFF.

The chain combines TRBV24-1 with TRBJ2-5, with a possible D match to TRBD2 (5 bases). The CDR3 sequence is 11 residues long. The germline V and J ends were trimmed by 9 bases and 4 bases, with 8 bases remaining between them. Germline CDR1 reads KGHDR; CDR2 reads SFDVKD. The CDR3 coding sequence is TGTGCCACCTCACTAGGAGAGACCCAGTACTTC. This gives the protein CATSLGETQYF.

This chain links TRBV5-4 with TRBJ2-1; 8 bases are a match to TRBD1. CDR3 length: 20 amino acids. CDR1 is SGHNT and CDR2 is YYREEE in the germline V gene (reference sequence). V trimming: 0 bases; J trimming: 9 bases; junction bases outside the gene matches: 23. CDR3 coding DNA: TGTGCCAGCAGCTTGGCCGACAGGGGACCTCAATTAGGAATATTGGGTGAGCAGTTCTTC. Amino acids: CASSLADRGPQLGILGEQFF.

This chain joins TRBV6-6 and TRBJ1-5, with 8 bases fitting TRBD1. The CDR3 runs 16 residues. Looked up from germline, CDR1 is MNHNY and CDR2 is SVGAGI (reference sequence). Trimming removed 7 bases from V and 5 bases from J; junction bases left unmatched: 13. CDR3 loop: CASTRMDREYDQPQHF. The CDR3 nucleotides are TGTGCCAGCACCCGAATGGACAGGGAGTACGATCAGCCCCAGCATTTT.

The chain joins TRBV7-3 to TRBJ2-4, with 10 bases lining up with TRBD2. Germline loops: CDR1 SGHTA, CDR2 FQGTGA. V shed 5 bases, J shed 6 bases, and the junction held 1 base outside the gene matches. The length of the CDR3 is 13 residues. The CDR3 spells CASSRLAGNIQYF. The CDR3 region has the DNA TGTGCCAGCAGCCGACTAGCGGGAAACATTCAGTACTTC.

The V and J genes are TRBV28 and TRBJ2-1; D is ambiguous. The CDR3 consists of 12 residues. V was trimmed by 2 bases and J by 8 bases, leaving 7 bases between them. The germline CDR1 and CDR2 sequences are MDHEN and SYDVKM. CDR3 sequence: CASSLEYDEQFF. CDR3 nucleotides: TGTGCCAGCAGTTTAGAGTACGATGAGCAGTTCTTC.

CDR3 sequence reads: CASSSGLASDEQFF. The CDR3 DNA is TGCGCCAGCAGCTCAGGACTAGCCAGCGATGAGCAGTTCTTC. The chain is built from TRBV5-1 and TRBJ2-1; 8 nucleotides match TRBD2. The CDR3 extends over 14 amino acids. Germline CDR1 SGHRS, CDR2 YFSETQ. Losses at the gene ends were 3 bases for V and 8 bases for J; bases not matched to a gene: 7.

The chain joins TRBV11-2 to TRBJ2-3; 12 bases align to TRBD2. CDR1 is SGHAT, CDR2 FQNNGV, per germline. There are 17 residues in the CDR3. Unmatched junction bases numbered 13, after V lost 8 bases and J lost 4 bases. CDR3 in DNA: TGTGCCAGCCGGAAGGGGCTAGCGGGGGGGTGGTCAGATACGCAGTATTTT. Amino acids: CASRKGLAGGWSDTQYF.

The rearrangement joins TRBV20-1 to TRBJ2-3; the D is unclear. The CDR3 has 15 residues. The ends were cut back, 6 bases at V and 5 bases at J, with 21 bases in the middle. Germline V lookup: CDR1 DFQATT, CDR2 SNEGSKA (reference sequence). The DNA for the CDR3 is TGCAGTGCGAGTGGACGACTCGAGGCCCGAGATACGCAGTATTTT. Amino acids: CSASGRLEARDTQYF.